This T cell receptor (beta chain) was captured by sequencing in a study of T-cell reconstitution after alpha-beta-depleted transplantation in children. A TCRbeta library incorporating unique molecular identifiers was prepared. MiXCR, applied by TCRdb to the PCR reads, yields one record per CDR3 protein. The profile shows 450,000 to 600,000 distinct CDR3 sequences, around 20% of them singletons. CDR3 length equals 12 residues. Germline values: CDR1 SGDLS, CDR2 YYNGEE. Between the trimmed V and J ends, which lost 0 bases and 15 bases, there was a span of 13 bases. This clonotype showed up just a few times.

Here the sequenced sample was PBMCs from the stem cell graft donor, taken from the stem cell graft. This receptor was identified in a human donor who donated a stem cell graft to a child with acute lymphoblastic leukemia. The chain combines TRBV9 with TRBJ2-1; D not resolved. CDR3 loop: CASSVAKSNPFF. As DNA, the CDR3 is TGTGCCAGCAGCGTAGCTAAGTCTAACCCGTTCTTC.